The next 21 T cell receptor beta chains were all read from a single sample in a study of cytomegalovirus exposure and HLA in healthy donors. Primers included in the PCR were 60 Vbeta and 13 Jbeta primers. Measured with immunoSEQ multiplex PCR; TCRdb has only the in-frame clones, and not every one. Here the sample spans roughly 48,000 clones, about three quarters being singletons. The sample taken for sequencing was PBMCs. Receptor source: a man between 18 and 29 years old in good health and CMV-seronegative.

This chain joins TRBV9 and TRBJ1-1, with D maybe TRBD1 (5 bases). CDR1 and CDR2 (germline): SGDLS, YYNGEE. This CDR3 contains 14 residues. Trimming stripped 1 base from V and 4 bases from J, with 11 bases between. This chain's CDR3 is CASSVSGGSTEAFF. The CDR3 coding sequence is TGTGCCAGCAGCGTAAGCGGGGGATCCACTGAAGCTTTCTTT.

This clone has more than one count but fewer than ten. V gene TRBV19 combines with J gene TRBJ1-5; 8 bases are shared with TRBD1. J was trimmed by 0 bases and V by 5 bases; bases with no gene match: 6. CDR3 length: 16 residues. Germline V gives CDR1 LNHDA, CDR2 SQIVND (reference sequence). CDR3 coding DNA: TGTGCCAGTAGTGCGGGACAGGTTTATAGCAATCAGCCCCAGCATTTT. It yields the protein CASSAGQVYSNQPQHF.

The chain is built from TRBV2 and TRBJ2-7; D possibly corresponds to TRBD1 (8 bases). The CDR3 totals 19 residues. The germline V gene has CDR1 SNHLY and CDR2 FYNNEI. The ends were cut back, 7 bases at V and 2 bases at J, with 30 bases in the middle. The CDR3 loop reads CASISYGGQAVGGTYEQYF. The CDR3 coding sequence is TGTGCCAGCATATCCTATGGGGGACAGGCGGTGGGGGGGACCTACGAGCAGTACTTC.

The rearrangement links TRBV11-2 to TRBJ1-4, with TRBD1 as a possible D gene (6 bases). The V gene lost 4 bases and the J gene lost 8 bases, with 17 bases spanning the gap. The length of the CDR3 is 15 residues. Germline V CDR1 and CDR2: SGHAT, FQNNGV. For the CDR3, the DNA is TGTGCCAGCAGCTCGCAGGGGTGGTATGAAGAAAAACTGTTTTTT. Protein: CASSSQGWYEEKLFF.

The gene calls are TRBV28 and TRBJ1-5; D is possibly TRBD1 (6 bases). Trimming cost V 8 bases and J 4 bases, with 15 bases left between them. Germline lookup yields CDR1 MDHEN and CDR2 SYDVKM. The length of the CDR3 is 14 residues. The CDR3 is CASDTGIPNQPQHF. CDR3 sequence (DNA): TGTGCCAGCGACACAGGGATCCCGAATCAGCCCCAGCATTTT.

The chain joins TRBV7-6 to TRBJ2-2; D ambiguous. The CDR3 extends over 14 amino acids. CDR1 and CDR2 (germline): SGHVS, FNYEAQ. Trimming stripped 1 base from V and 2 bases from J, with 5 bases between. The CDR3 DNA follows: TGTGCCAGCAGCTTAGGACAAAACACCGGGGAGCTGTTTTTT. Its translation is CASSLGQNTGELFF.

CDR3 sequence reads: CASSYFGQFTDTQYF. CDR3 sequence (DNA): TGTGCCAGCAGTTACTTTGGACAATTCACTGATACGCAGTATTTT. V and J are TRBV6-5 and TRBJ2-3; maybe TRBD1 (5 bases). V was trimmed by 1 base and J by 6 bases, leaving 14 bases between them. Per germline, CDR1 MNHEY and CDR2 SVGAGI. This CDR3 is built from 15 residues.

This clone was counted once. The same CDR3 also results from other DNA sequences found in this sample. The rearrangement joins TRBV30 to TRBJ2-6; D gene uncertain. Germline CDR1 reads GTSNPN; CDR2 reads SVGIG (reference sequence). Between the trimmed V and J ends, which lost 0 bases and 0 bases, there was a span of 3 bases. The CDR3 runs 14 residues. CDR3: CAWSVLSGANVLTF. The CDR3 DNA is TGTGCCTGGAGTGTCCTCTCTGGGGCCAACGTCCTGACTTTC.

The chain couples TRBV2 to TRBJ1-1; 7 positions match TRBD1. The CDR3 has 12 residues. With V trimmed by 6 bases and J by 6 bases, 4 bases remained unmatched. From germline, CDR1 is SNHLY and CDR2 FYNNEI. The CDR3 protein is CASSVQGPEAFF. CDR3 DNA: TGTGCCAGCAGCGTACAGGGGCCTGAAGCTTTCTTT. Supplemented by reference TRBV2 and TRBJ1-1, the full variable domain reads EPEVTQTPSHQVTQMGQEVILRCVPISNHLYFYWYRQILGQKVEFLVSFYNNEISEKSEIFDDQFSVERPDGSNFTLKIRSTKLEDSAMYFCASSVQGPEAFFGQGTRLTVV.

The chain uses TRBV6-5 and TRBJ2-7; maybe TRBD1 (6 bases). Germline assignment: CDR1 MNHEY and CDR2 SVGAGI. This CDR3 comprises 13 residues. V lost 5 bases, J lost 4 bases, and 12 bases lay in between. Here the CDR3 DNA reads TGTGCCAGCAGTCGAGGGGGTTCGTACGAGCAGTACTTC. Its protein is CASSRGGSYEQYF.

The chain combines TRBV28 with TRBJ2-7; tentative D call: TRBD2 (5 bases). There are 13 residues in the CDR3. V lost 2 bases and J 5 bases, leaving 10 bases between the germline ends. The germline gives CDR1 MDHEN, CDR2 SYDVKM. Here the CDR3 DNA reads TGTGCCAGCAGTTTAGGGAGATCCCACGAGCAGTACTTC. It codes for CASSLGRSHEQYF.

This clone was counted a few times. The chain has TRBV29-1 and TRBJ2-5, with 8 bases identical to TRBD2. This CDR3 has 15 amino acids. The V segment lost 6 bases and the J segment 2 bases; nucleotides outside the gene matches: 11. CDR1 is SQVTM and CDR2 is ANQGSEA in the germline V gene. CDR3: CSVQRTSSKQETQYF. In nucleotides, the CDR3 is TGCAGCGTGCAAAGGACTAGCAGCAAACAAGAGACCCAGTACTTC.

This sequence joins TRBV4-1 and TRBJ2-7, with TRBD2 as a possible D gene (5 bases). The germline V and J ends were trimmed by 2 bases and 3 bases, with 5 bases remaining between them. Germline loops: CDR1 MGHRA, CDR2 YSYEKL. This CDR3 is 12 amino acids long. The DNA for the CDR3 is TGCGCCAGCAGCCAACGGGGCTACGAGCAGTACTTC. Encoded protein: CASSQRGYEQYF.

The chain has TRBV10-3 and TRBJ1-4, with D possibly matching TRBD1 (6 bases). V was shortened by 3 bases and J by 7 bases, with 12 bases between the two germline ends. The length of the CDR3 is 14 residues. CDR1 and CDR2 from the germline V gene are ENHRY and SYGVKD. Here the CDR3 reads CAISDQGQGEKLFF. DNA for the CDR3: TGTGCCATCAGTGATCAGGGGCAGGGTGAAAAACTGTTTTTT.

The rearrangement links TRBV10-3 to TRBJ1-2; possibly TRBD1 for D (6 bases). Trimming removed 7 bases at V and 6 bases at J, with 18 bases between. The germline V gene encodes CDR1 ENHRY and CDR2 SYGVKD. The CDR3 runs to 14 residues. In DNA form, the CDR3 reads TGTGCCATCACCGAGTCAGTACAGGGCCATGGCTACACCTTC. The encoded protein is CAITESVQGHGYTF.

This clone was observed once. The chain combines TRBV29-1 with TRBJ1-3; D is undetermined. With 6 bases removed from V and 2 bases from J, the gap between germline ends came to 11 bases. CDR1 and CDR2 (germline): SQVTM, ANQGSEA. CDR3 length equals 13 residues. The CDR3 protein is CSVLERTGNTIYF. The CDR3, as DNA: TGCAGCGTCCTCGAGCGAACTGGAAACACCATATATTTT. Looking up the rest from reference TRBV29-1 and TRBJ1-3 gives the full variable domain: SAVISQKPSRDICQRGTSLTIQCQVDSQVTMMFWYRQQPGQSLTLIATANQGSEATYESGFVIDKFPISRPNLTFSTLTVSNMSPEDSSIYLCSVLERTGNTIYFGEGSWLTVV.

The V and J genes are TRBV10-3 and TRBJ2-5; 7 positions match TRBD2. This CDR3 has 14 amino acids. In germline, CDR1 is ENHRY, CDR2 SYGVKD. J was trimmed by 3 bases and V by 3 bases; bases with no gene match: 4. CDR3 amino acids: CAISDAGVKETQYF. The CDR3, as DNA: TGTGCCATCAGTGATGCGGGAGTAAAAGAGACCCAGTACTTC.

The chain employs TRBV7-2 and TRBJ2-1, with unresolved D. Germline V gene lookup returns CDR1 SGHTA and CDR2 FQGNSA. V was trimmed by 8 bases and J by 2 bases, leaving 10 bases between them. This CDR3 is built from 13 residues. CDR3 in DNA: TGTGCCAGCCATGGGCAGCCCTACAATGAGCAGTTCTTC. Translating it yields CASHGQPYNEQFF.

The V gene is TRBV4-1, the J gene TRBJ1-2; TRBD1 matches 8 bases. The CDR3 extends over 15 amino acids. Germline values: CDR1 MGHRA, CDR2 YSYEKL. Trimming cost V 3 bases and J 4 bases; bases outside gene matches: 7. The CDR3 is CASSHPQGTGYGYTF. CDR3 DNA sequence: TGCGCCAGCAGCCATCCCCAGGGGACAGGCTATGGCTACACCTTC.

The rearrangement links TRBV30 to TRBJ1-1; D gene ambiguous. The germline V gene encodes CDR1 GTSNPN and CDR2 SVGIG (reference sequence). V dropped 0 bases and J dropped 2 bases, with 10 bases sitting between them. The CDR3 consists of 14 residues. Written as DNA, the CDR3 is TGTGCCTGGAGTGTACGACGGGTAAACACTGAAGCTTTCTTT. Translated, it gives CAWSVRRVNTEAFF.

CDR3 DNA: TGTGCCAGCAGTTACTCGACGGAGCTCTACGAGCAGTACTTC. Amino acids: CASSYSTELYEQYF. The rearrangement links TRBV6-5 to TRBJ2-7, with unresolved D. CDR3 length equals 14 residues. CDR1 is MNHEY and CDR2 is SVGAGI in the germline V gene. V dropped 0 bases and J dropped 3 bases, with 9 bases sitting between them.